One T cell receptor (beta chain) is described in this entry. Its antigen remains unknown. The V gene lost 4 bases and the J gene lost 3 bases, with 13 bases spanning the gap. The germline gives CDR1 SGHRS, CDR2 YFSETQ. The CDR3 length is 14 residues. This sample is drawn from a study of shared clonotypes between healthy human individuals. General observations from the study: The study found about 5% of naive CD4 clonotypes shared across a handful of donors.

Deep-level assay runs were performed. The authors distributed each subset's genomic DNA evenly over several immunoSEQ plates. Original processing notes: Filtering of immunoSEQ junctional sequences could not match full-length read filtering. Sequencing used immunoSEQ multiplex PCR; TCRdb keeps in-frame clones, though not all of them. V and J calls and clone size follow that table, whereas D and trimming were derived from the DNA. The data contain fewer than 850,000 clones, 96% of them singletons. CD8 cells classed as naive were CD45RO-negative and positively selected for CCR7, excluding terminally differentiated effector memory CD45RA+ cells.

Sequencing was performed on naive CD8+ T cells sorted from blood. The clonotype comes from a man younger than 40 in good health. The J gene is TRBJ1-2, the V gene TRBV5-1; D is undetermined. CDR3 coding DNA: TGCGCCAGCAGCCCCACGAGGCCAGACTATGGCTACACCTTC. Protein: CASSPTRPDYGYTF.